A single sample is the source of the 3 T cell receptor beta chains below, sequenced in a study of Ad26.COV2.S vaccination and SARS-CoV-2 variants. Treatment given: some 20 received Ad26.COV2.S at low or high dose, single or two shots; roughly five received placebo; per-sample allocation not given. Sampling took place 63 days after the first vaccine or placebo injection. Method: immunoSEQ multiplex PCR; TCRdb's copy keeps in-frame clones and lacks some. The sample lists hundreds of thousands of clones; about 88% were seen once. The specimen was peripheral blood, collected in a trial of Ad26.COV2.S vaccine versus placebo. These receptor sequences come from a person aged 18-65 years who received the Ad26.COV2.S COVID-19 vaccine or a placebo.

A single count supports this clone. The chain links TRBV4-3 to TRBJ2-2; possible D gene TRBD2, 7 bases. V was shortened by 3 bases and J by 0 bases, with 17 bases between the two germline ends. Germline CDR1 and CDR2: LGHNA and YSLEER. The length of the CDR3 is 18 residues. The CDR3 bases are TGCGCCAGCAGCCACCGAAGGGAAGGGGGGGCGAACACCGGGGAGCTGTTTTTT. Protein product: CASSHRREGGANTGELFF.

The chain combines TRBV18 with TRBJ2-1; 7 bases line up with TRBD2. The CDR3 has 16 residues. CDR1 and CDR2 (germline): KGHSH, LQKENI. V gave up 0 bases and J gave up 5 bases; unmatched junction bases: 7. The CDR3 protein is CASSPPGWLADNEQFF. The CDR3 DNA reads as TGTGCCAGCTCACCACCGGGGTGGCTAGCGGACAATGAGCAGTTCTTC.

The chain is built from TRBV2 and TRBJ2-7; D perhaps matches TRBD2 (7 bases). Trimming shortened V by 8 bases and J by 5 bases, and 13 bases separated the two germline ends. Germline CDR1 is SNHLY and CDR2 is FYNNEI. The CDR3 extends over 12 amino acids. In DNA form, the CDR3 reads TGTGCCAGCGGGGGGGCAGGCAACGAGCAGTACTTC. Residues: CASGGAGNEQYF. Full variable domain (remainder filled in from reference TRBV2 and TRBJ2-7): EPEVTQTPSHQVTQMGQEVILRCVPISNHLYFYWYRQILGQKVEFLVSFYNNEISEKSEIFDDQFSVERPDGSNFTLKIRSTKLEDSAMYFCASGGAGNEQYFGPGTRLTVT.